What follows are 8 T cell receptor beta chains derived from one specimen sequenced in a study of cytomegalovirus exposure and HLA in healthy donors listed by TCRdb under 2017. The receptor library was made with the immunoSEQ multiplex PCR assay. TCRdb mirrors the immuneACCESS table, restricted to in-frame sequences. Some clones are absent from its copies; in checked studies, under half trace to an unresolved V gene, and the reason for the others is unknown. The sample table holds approximately 150,000 clones, of which 86% were seen once. The leading ten clones occupy 2% to 3% of the sample. Input material: PBMCs. Receptors were obtained from a man aged 18 to 30 in good health and CMV-seropositive.

This sequence joins TRBV15 and TRBJ1-4; D is ambiguous. Trimming left V 3 bases short and J 0 bases short, with 14 bases between. Germline V gives CDR1 LNHNV, CDR2 YYDKDF (reference sequence). The CDR3 loop spans 17 amino acids. The CDR3 DNA reads as TGTGCCACCAGCAGTAGTTACGACACTGCAACTAATGAAAAACTGTTTTTT. Amino acids: CATSSSYDTATNEKLFF.

The chain combines TRBV28 with TRBJ2-7, with 9 bases aligning to TRBD1. The CDR3 consists of 14 residues. Germline loops: CDR1 MDHEN, CDR2 SYDVKM. The ends lost 4 bases at V and 0 bases at J; junction bases unmatched: 1. In DNA, the CDR3 is TGTGCCAGCAGTTACAGGGGGCTCTCCTACGAGCAGTACTTC. Amino acid sequence: CASSYRGLSYEQYF.

The chain is built from TRBV19 and TRBJ2-2; no reliable D call. Deletions cut 3 bases from V and 4 bases from J, with 6 bases between. Per germline, CDR1 LNHDA and CDR2 SQIVND (reference sequence). The CDR3 contains 13 residues. The CDR3 DNA is TGTGCCAGTAGTATGTTCGGCACCGGGGAGCTGTTTTTT. This codes for CASSMFGTGELFF.

This chain joins TRBV2 and TRBJ1-1; possibly TRBD1 for D (5 bases). Germline CDR1 is SNHLY and CDR2 is FYNNEI. The ends were cut back, 4 bases at V and 4 bases at J, with 10 bases in the middle. The CDR3 is 13 residues long. The DNA of the CDR3 is TGTGCCAGCAGTGTTGGAAGGGGCACTGAAGCTTTCTTT. The encoded protein is CASSVGRGTEAFF.

The chain joins TRBV19 to TRBJ2-2; TRBD2 is a possible D gene (7 bases). The CDR3 extends over 15 amino acids. Trimming stripped 5 bases from V and 7 bases from J, with 17 bases between. The germline V gene has CDR1 LNHDA and CDR2 SQIVND (reference sequence). CDR3 sequence reads: CASSSRGGSGGELFF. CDR3 sequence (DNA): TGTGCCAGTAGTTCGAGGGGGGGCTCCGGCGGGGAGCTGTTTTTT.

The chain links TRBV5-1 to TRBJ2-2; D is unresolved. Trimming pared 4 bases from V and 4 bases from J, leaving 8 bases between. The CDR3 extends over 13 amino acids. Germline V gene sequence: CDR1 SGHRS, CDR2 YFSETQ. The CDR3 reads CASSGGGTGELFF. The CDR3 nucleotides are TGCGCCAGCAGCGGCGGCGGCACCGGGGAGCTGTTTTTT.

CDR3 amino acids: CASIRGGTNPSGANVLTF. In DNA, the CDR3 is TGTGCCAGCATCCGAGGGGGAACCAACCCTTCTGGGGCCAACGTCCTGACTTTC. The V and J genes are TRBV5-4 and TRBJ2-6, with D perhaps TRBD1 (6 bases). CDR1 SGHNT and CDR2 YYREEE come from the germline V gene (reference sequence). Trimming stripped 6 bases from V and 1 base from J, with 20 bases between. The CDR3 runs 18 residues.

This chain uses TRBV5-1 with TRBJ1-1; D remains ambiguous. V shed 4 bases and J shed 2 bases, with 3 bases lying between them. Germline values: CDR1 SGHRS, CDR2 YFSETQ. CDR3 length: 11 residues. The CDR3 DNA reads as TGCGCCAGCAGCACAAACACTGAAGCTTTCTTT. This encodes CASSTNTEAFF.